This TCR beta chain came from a study of identifying expanded T cells in peripheral blood. No infections or other immune events were documented during collection. TCRdb's copy holds only in-frame clones and misses some; the assay was immunoSEQ multiplex PCR. The sample includes over 85,000 clones, around 84% of them seen just once. CDR3 length equals 12 residues. V lost 5 bases and J 1 base, leaving 3 bases between the germline ends. Germline CDR1 is SGHRS and CDR2 is YFSETQ. The chain employs TRBV5-1 and TRBJ2-2; D is uncertain. The TCR comes from a person aged 18 to 75 in good health. Sequenced sample: blood. The CDR3 sequence is CASRENTGELFF. As DNA, the CDR3 is TGCGCCAGCAGGGAGAACACCGGGGAGCTGTTTTTT.